Listed here are 21 T cell receptor beta chains from one sample, sequenced in a study of shared clonotypes between healthy human individuals. Assay: immunoSEQ multiplex PCR; the TCRdb copy retains only in-frame clones and omits some. The table includes about 300,000 clones, under 80% detected once. Sequencing input: memory CD4+ T cells sorted from blood. The subset is: CD45RA-negative fraction. The receptors were gathered from a man aged 25-45 years in good health.

The V and J genes are TRBV2 and TRBJ2-5; D is unresolved. The CDR3 loop spans 13 amino acids. V lost 4 bases to trimming and J lost 5 bases, with 11 bases between them. From germline, CDR1 is SNHLY and CDR2 FYNNEI. CDR3 sequence (DNA): TGTGCCAGCAGTGTAGGTGGTACCGAGACCCAGTACTTC. Its protein product is CASSVGGTETQYF.

The chain combines TRBV7-2 with TRBJ1-1; D gene uncertain. CDR3 length equals 17 residues. Per the germline V gene, CDR1 is SGHTA and CDR2 is FQGNSA. Trimming left V 2 bases short and J 0 bases short, with 16 bases between. As DNA, the CDR3 is TGTGCCAGCAGCTTAAGGGCAGGTCAGTTGGTGAACACTGAAGCTTTCTTT. Translation gives CASSLRAGQLVNTEAFF.

The chain links TRBV2 to TRBJ2-7; D uncertain. CDR1 is SNHLY and CDR2 is FYNNEI in the germline V gene. The germline V and J ends were trimmed by 5 bases and 8 bases, with 22 bases remaining between them. The CDR3 covers 15 residues. The CDR3 bases are TGTGCCAGCAGTCCCTATGCAGCCGACGTTGGACAGCAGTACTTC. Translation: CASSPYAADVGQQYF.

This clone was counted many times. The rearrangement joins TRBV18 to TRBJ2-3; weak D call: TRBD1 (6 bases). Germline V gene lookup returns CDR1 KGHSH and CDR2 LQKENI. The CDR3 is 15 amino acids. With 4 bases removed from V and 6 bases from J, the gap between germline ends came to 17 bases. The CDR3: CASSQTGSRSDTQYF. The CDR3 DNA sequence: TGTGCCAGCTCACAGACAGGTTCTCGGTCTGATACGCAGTATTTT. Based on the CDR3 plus reference TRBV18 and TRBJ2-3, the full variable domain is NAGVMQNPRHLVRRRGQEARLRCSPMKGHSHVYWYRQLPEEGLKFMVYLQKENIIDESGMPKERFSAEFPKEGPSILRIQQVVRGDSAAYFCASSQTGSRSDTQYFGPGTRLTVL.

The chain recombines TRBV28 with TRBJ2-7; D gene uncertain. Germline loops: CDR1 MDHEN, CDR2 SYDVKM. This CDR3 has 12 amino acids. V was clipped by 6 bases and J by 6 bases, with 12 bases between them. The CDR3 coding sequence is TGTGCCAGCAGACCTGGACCCACCGAGCAGTACTTC. This translates into CASRPGPTEQYF. The complete variable domain, with remaining parts taken from reference TRBV28 and TRBJ2-7, reads DVKVTQSSRYLVKRTGEKVFLECVQDMDHENMFWYRQDPGLGLRLIYFSYDVKMKEKGDIPEGYSVSREKKERFSLILESASTNQTSMYLCASRPGPTEQYFGPGTRLTVT.

The chain links TRBV2 to TRBJ1-2; no firm D call. The CDR3 contains 12 residues. From germline, CDR1 is SNHLY and CDR2 FYNNEI. The V and J ends lost 2 bases and 4 bases respectively, with 5 bases between them. The CDR3 sequence: CASSELGYGYTF. The CDR3 DNA reads TGTGCCAGCAGTGAACTCGGCTATGGCTACACCTTC. Together with reference TRBV2 and TRBJ1-2, the CDR3 gives the full variable domain: EPEVTQTPSHQVTQMGQEVILRCVPISNHLYFYWYRQILGQKVEFLVSFYNNEISEKSEIFDDQFSVERPDGSNFTLKIRSTKLEDSAMYFCASSELGYGYTFGSGTRLTVV.

This clone showed up just a few times. V gene TRBV7-9 combines with J gene TRBJ2-1, with D perhaps TRBD1 (6 bases). The length of the CDR3 is 15 residues. CDR1 is SEHNR and CDR2 is FQNEAQ in the germline V gene (reference sequence). V lost 2 bases and J 0 bases, leaving 8 bases between the germline ends. CDR3: CASSLLGGSYNEQFF. The CDR3 region has the DNA TGTGCCAGCAGCTTATTAGGGGGCTCCTACAATGAGCAGTTCTTC.

This clone was seen more than once but under ten times. The same CDR3 arises from other DNA sequences in this sample as well. The rearrangement joins TRBV29-1 to TRBJ2-5; 9 bases are shared with TRBD1. The junction had 7 bases not matched to a gene; V was cut back by 0 bases and J by 5 bases. CDR3 length: 15 residues. Per germline, CDR1 SQVTM and CDR2 ANQGSEA. This CDR3 reads CSVEEDRGRSETQYF. For the CDR3, the DNA is TGCAGCGTTGAAGAGGACAGGGGACGCTCCGAGACCCAGTACTTC.

This clone was picked up many times. This rearrangement joins TRBV5-8 to TRBJ2-7, with D possibly matching TRBD2 (5 bases). Trimming stripped 1 base from V and 6 bases from J, with 29 bases between. Germline-derived CDR1 and CDR2 are SGHTS and YDEGEE. The CDR3 totals 19 residues. CDR3 nucleotides: TGTGCCAGCAGCTTGAGACCGGGGAAGCGAAACCACCGACCTGGCGAGCAGTACTTC. Protein product: CASSLRPGKRNHRPGEQYF. Full variable domain (rest looked up from reference TRBV5-8 and TRBJ2-7): EAGVTQSPTHLIKTRGQQATLRCSPISGHTSVYWYQQALGLGLQFLLWYDEGEERNRGNFPPRFSGRQFPNYSSELNVNALELEDSALYLCASSLRPGKRNHRPGEQYFGPGTRLTVT.

The genes are TRBV21-1 and TRBJ2-6; TRBD1 reflects the table's D call only, with no check against the DNA. TRBV21-1 has pseudogene status. This CDR3 contains 16 residues. The CDR3 loop is CAILPGQSSGANVLTF. CDR3 DNA sequence: TGTGCCATCCTTCCGGGACAGTCCTCTGGGGCCAACGTCCTGACTTTC.

The chain is built from TRBV5-1 and TRBJ2-5; 8 bases agree with TRBD2. CDR3 length: 17 residues. Germline CDR1 reads SGHRS; CDR2 reads YFSETQ. The trim removed 5 bases at V and 3 bases at J, leaving 15 bases unmatched. CDR3 DNA: TGCGCCAGCAGACCCGGACTAGCCCTACCGACCAAAGAGACCCAGTACTTC. As protein: CASRPGLALPTKETQYF.

This rearrangement joins TRBV19 to TRBJ2-1, with TRBD1 as a possible D gene (6 bases). The CDR3 totals 12 residues. Deletions cut 7 bases from V and 5 bases from J, with 9 bases between. Germline CDR1 is LNHDA and CDR2 is SQIVND (reference sequence). The CDR3 loop reads CASNYRDNEQFF. The DNA of the CDR3 is TGTGCCAGTAACTACAGGGACAATGAGCAGTTCTTC.

This chain uses TRBV14 with TRBJ2-1; 7 nucleotides agree with TRBD2. Germline V gene sequence: CDR1 SGHDN, CDR2 FVKESK. The CDR3 has 15 residues. Trimming took 4 bases from V and 7 from J; bases not matched to a gene: 10. The CDR3 loop reads CASSPKPGLQNEQFF. As DNA, the CDR3 is TGTGCCAGCAGCCCCAAGCCGGGACTACAAAATGAGCAGTTCTTC. The full variable domain, rest sourced from reference TRBV14 and TRBJ2-1, is EAGVTQFPSHSVIEKGQTVTLRCDPISGHDNLYWYRRVMGKEIKFLLHFVKESKQDESGMPNNRFLAERTGGTYSTLKVQPAELEDSGVYFCASSPKPGLQNEQFFGPGTRLTVL.

The chain is built from TRBV14 and TRBJ2-5; 11 nucleotides agree with TRBD1. The germline V gene has CDR1 SGHDN and CDR2 FVKESK. This CDR3 has 17 residues. Trimming cost V 0 bases and J 5 bases; bases outside gene matches: 8. CDR3 nucleotide sequence: TGTGCCAGCAGCCAAGATCGGACAGGGGGCAGGCGGGAGACCCAGTACTTC. This encodes CASSQDRTGGRRETQYF.

The table lists this clone with a few counts. The chain joins TRBV4-3 to TRBJ2-1; 12 nucleotides agree with TRBD2. The V and J ends lost 0 bases and 6 bases, in that order; junction bases with no gene match: 9. Per the germline V gene, CDR1 is LGHNA and CDR2 is YSLEER. CDR3 length: 18 residues. The CDR3 sequence: CASSQDHPASGRGNEQFF. The CDR3 DNA reads as TGCGCCAGCAGCCAAGATCACCCCGCTAGCGGGAGGGGCAATGAGCAGTTCTTC.

As concerns this clone: This same CDR3 is encoded by further DNA sequences in the sample. The V call is TRBV6-1, the J call TRBJ1-2; TRBD1 agrees at 7 bases. Germline loops: CDR1 MNHNS, CDR2 SASEGT. V was clipped by 5 bases and J by 2 bases; unmatched bases: 8. The CDR3 is 15 amino acids. The CDR3 is CASSLGGGGNYGYTF. CDR3 DNA sequence: TGTGCCAGCAGTCTAGGGGGCGGGGGCAACTATGGCTACACCTTC.

The chain combines TRBV28 with TRBJ1-5, with D possibly matching TRBD1 (6 bases). V was clipped by 3 bases and J by 3 bases, with 12 bases between them. Germline lookup yields CDR1 MDHEN and CDR2 SYDVKM. There are 15 residues in the CDR3. In DNA, the CDR3 is TGTGCCAGCAGTTTGGGGGGGGCGGACAATCAGCCCCAGCATTTT. Encoded protein: CASSLGGADNQPQHF.

The V and J genes are TRBV23-1 and TRBJ1-5; D call uncertain. TRBV23-1 carries the ORF label, with uncertain function. The CDR3 totals 13 residues. The V and J ends lost 7 bases and 7 bases respectively, with 14 bases between them. The DNA for the CDR3 is TGCGCCAGCACCGACCCCCGCGACCAGCCCCAGCATTTT. It translates to CASTDPRDQPQHF.

The chain has TRBV14 and TRBJ2-5, with 8 nucleotides matching TRBD2. Germline V CDR1 and CDR2: SGHDN, FVKESK. The CDR3 contains 16 residues. The V gene end was trimmed by 4 bases and the J gene end by 5 bases; junction bases not matched to a gene: 12. The DNA for the CDR3 is TGTGCCAGCAGCCCCCCCCCTCGGACGGGAGGGGAGACCCAGTACTTC. Translation gives CASSPPPRTGGETQYF. The variable domain in full, with the rest retrieved from reference TRBV14 and TRBJ2-5, is EAGVTQFPSHSVIEKGQTVTLRCDPISGHDNLYWYRRVMGKEIKFLLHFVKESKQDESGMPNNRFLAERTGGTYSTLKVQPAELEDSGVYFCASSPPPRTGGETQYFGPGTRLLVL.

V is TRBV29-1 and J is TRBJ2-3, with TRBD2 matching 8 bases. CDR3 length equals 21 residues. After removal of 1 base from V and 0 bases from J, the junction contained 21 bases not matched to a gene. The germline CDR1 and CDR2 sequences are SQVTM and ANQGSEA. CDR3 residues: CSVEGSLAGGFPSLSTDTQYF. The CDR3 DNA reads TGCAGCGTTGAAGGAAGTTTGGCGGGGGGCTTCCCATCCCTTAGCACAGATACGCAGTATTTT.

The V gene is TRBV5-1, the J gene TRBJ2-3, with 8 bases aligning to TRBD1. The CDR3 runs 17 residues. V trimming: 5 bases; J trimming: 6 bases; junction bases outside the gene matches: 17. Germline CDR1 and CDR2: SGHRS and YFSETQ. The CDR3 reads CASRHRTGQGIADTQYF. The DNA for the CDR3 is TGCGCCAGCAGACATCGGACCGGACAGGGTATCGCCGATACGCAGTATTTT.